This T cell receptor (beta chain) was captured in a study of shared clonotypes between healthy human individuals. This clone has just one count. Spread over ten immunoSEQ deep assay plates, unsorted PBMC DNA underwent sequencing. The data were produced by immunoSEQ multiplex PCR, yet TCRdb's version contains in-frame clones alone and is incomplete. The repertoire holds about 560,000 clones, roughly 79% seen once, with around 13% in the top ten. Per the germline V gene, CDR1 is SEHNR and CDR2 is FQNEAQ (reference sequence). This CDR3 spans 15 amino acids. Trimming removed 5 bases from V and 0 bases from J; junction bases left unmatched: 2.

The receptor was derived from a woman between 40 and 55 years old in good health. Some clones in this sample may be carry-over from other donors' samples. Sequenced material: PBMCs. The chain carries TRBV7-9 and TRBJ2-2; 8 positions agree with TRBD1. CDR3 DNA sequence: TGTGCCAGCAGCGGGGACAGGTCGAACACCGGGGAGCTGTTTTTT. It is translated as CASSGDRSNTGELFF.